Presented here are 26 T cell receptor beta chains from one specimen sequenced in a study of blood T cell repertoires in COVID-19. The method was immunoSEQ multiplex PCR; TCRdb's version includes in-frame clones alone and lacks a portion of them. The sample includes 71,000 or so clones, roughly 90% of them seen just once. Sequencing used peripheral blood. The receptors here all came from an elderly man in a cohort sampled during active COVID-19.

The chain links TRBV3-1 (or the pseudogene TRBV3-2) to TRBJ1-1; possibly TRBD1 for D (5 bases). Germline CDR1 is LGHDT and CDR2 is YNNKEL (reference sequence). The CDR3 is 14 amino acids. Trimming cost V 1 base and J 5 bases, with 11 bases left between them. CDR3 loop: CASSQVRGSTEAFF. CDR3 bases: TGTGCCAGCAGCCAAGTTCGGGGGAGTACTGAAGCTTTCTTT.

This rearrangement joins TRBV5-5 to TRBJ1-2; 10 bases align to TRBD1. Germline CDR1 SGHKS, CDR2 YYEKEE (reference sequence). The length of the CDR3 is 13 residues. Trimming cost V 4 bases and J 8 bases; bases outside gene matches: 5. Here the CDR3 DNA reads TGTGCCAGCAGCCCGGGACAGGGGCGAGGCTACACCTTC. It encodes CASSPGQGRGYTF.

The J gene is TRBJ1-1, the V gene TRBV18; D remains unclear. CDR1 and CDR2 (germline): KGHSH, LQKENI. This CDR3 is built from 15 residues. Trimming took 5 bases from V and 1 from J, leaving 14 bases between them. The CDR3 DNA is TGTGCCAGCTCAGGTCAGAGCAGGTCGAACACTGAAGCTTTCTTT. It is translated as CASSGQSRSNTEAFF.

The CDR3 DNA reads as TGCGCCAGCAGCTTGGCACTAGCGGGCGGCACAGATACGCAGTATTTT. It specifies CASSLALAGGTDTQYF. The J gene is TRBJ2-3, the V gene TRBV5-1, with 9 bases fitting TRBD2. From germline, CDR1 is SGHRS and CDR2 YFSETQ. The CDR3 totals 16 residues. Germline trimming cut 0 bases from V and 1 base from J; bases unmatched to any gene: 3.

The CDR3 coding sequence is TGTGCCAGCAGTTACAGAGCGACCCAGTACTTC. Protein: CASSYRATQYF. The chain carries TRBV6-6 and TRBJ2-5; D gene unclear. Trimming removed 2 bases from V and 7 bases from J, with 5 bases in between. Germline V CDR1 and CDR2: MNHNY, SVGAGI (reference sequence). This CDR3 comprises 11 residues.

The rearrangement joins TRBV4-1 to TRBJ2-1; 7 bases match TRBD1. Germline loops: CDR1 MGHRA, CDR2 YSYEKL. The CDR3 contains 17 residues. Unmatched junction bases numbered 10, after V lost 1 base and J lost 4 bases. CDR3 protein: CASSQASALGQYNEQFF. For the CDR3, the DNA is TGCGCCAGCAGCCAAGCCTCTGCCCTGGGACAGTACAATGAGCAGTTCTTC.

The chain is built from TRBV29-1 and TRBJ2-3; 8 bases fit TRBD1. The CDR3 sequence is 14 residues long. J was trimmed by 3 bases and V by 1 base; bases with no gene match: 3. Looked up from germline, CDR1 is SQVTM and CDR2 is ANQGSEA. CDR3: CSVEGTGQTDTQYF. The CDR3 DNA reads as TGCAGCGTTGAAGGGACAGGGCAGACAGATACGCAGTATTTT.

This rearrangement joins TRBV24-1 to TRBJ2-5; 8 bases are shared with TRBD1. Germline CDR1 KGHDR, CDR2 SFDVKD. This CDR3 spans 15 amino acids. Losses at the gene ends were 4 bases for V and 2 bases for J; bases not matched to a gene: 5. The CDR3 protein is CATSEPGQGQETQYF. CDR3 sequence (DNA): TGTGCCACCAGTGAGCCCGGACAGGGACAAGAGACCCAGTACTTC.

The chain recombines TRBV3-1 (or the pseudogene TRBV3-2) with TRBJ1-6, with 7 bases identical to TRBD1. The length of the CDR3 is 17 residues. Germline CDR1 LGHDT, CDR2 YNNKEL (reference sequence). With 4 bases clipped from V and 6 bases from J, the junction kept 12 bases outside the gene matches. The DNA of the CDR3 is TGTGCCAGCAGCCCAAAAACCAGGACAGGTGGTAATTCACCCCTCCACTTT. Protein: CASSPKTRTGGNSPLHF.

This clone was counted a single time. This chain joins TRBV9 and TRBJ2-3; 11 bases match TRBD2. CDR1 SGDLS and CDR2 YYNGEE come from the germline V gene. CDR3 length: 16 residues. V was clipped by 0 bases and J by 3 bases; unmatched bases: 3. The CDR3: CASSVELAGATDTQYF. Here the CDR3 DNA reads TGTGCCAGCAGCGTAGAACTAGCGGGGGCAACAGATACGCAGTATTTT. Full variable domain (outside the CDR3, taken from reference TRBV9 and TRBJ2-3): DSGVTQTPKHLITATGQRVTLRCSPRSGDLSVYWYQQSLDQGLQFLIQYYNGEERAKGNILERFSAQQFPDLHSELNLSSLELGDSALYFCASSVELAGATDTQYFGPGTRLTVL.

The gene calls are TRBV3-1 (or the pseudogene TRBV3-2) and TRBJ2-5; no clear D. Germline CDR1 reads LGHDT; CDR2 reads YNNKEL (reference sequence). The CDR3 totals 13 residues. The V end lost 6 bases, the J end lost 5 bases, and 13 bases lay between the germline ends. The CDR3 loop reads CASSVRPGETQYF. CDR3 DNA sequence: TGTGCCAGCAGTGTTCGTCCCGGGGAGACCCAGTACTTC.

The chain combines TRBV7-2 with TRBJ2-7; the match to TRBD1 covers 9 bases. J lost 6 bases, V lost 1 base, and 10 bases had no gene match. CDR3 size: 16 residues. CDR1 is SGHTA and CDR2 is FQGNSA in the germline V gene. DNA for the CDR3: TGTGCCAGCAGCTTAGATCCTTGGGACAGGGCGGTCGAGCAGTACTTC. It translates to CASSLDPWDRAVEQYF. The whole variable domain, filled in from reference TRBV7-2 and TRBJ2-7, reads GAGVSQSPSNKVTEKGKDVELRCDPISGHTALYWYRQSLGQGLEFLIYFQGNSAPDKSGLPSDRFSAERTGGSVSTLTIQRTQQEDSAVYLCASSLDPWDRAVEQYFGPGTRLTVT.

This chain joins TRBV4-1 and TRBJ1-6; 7 positions agree with TRBD1. Looked up from germline, CDR1 is MGHRA and CDR2 is YSYEKL. V lost 2 bases to trimming and J lost 7 bases; unmatched junction nucleotides: 5. The CDR3 spans 15 residues. The CDR3 region is CASSQTTGDNSPLHF. CDR3 sequence (DNA): TGCGCCAGCAGCCAAACTACAGGGGACAATTCACCCCTCCACTTT.

The CDR3 protein is CASSDGMGASYNEQFF. CDR3 sequence (DNA): TGTGCCAGCAGTGACGGGATGGGGGCCTCCTACAATGAGCAGTTCTTC. The chain couples TRBV6-4 to TRBJ2-1; possible D gene TRBD1, 6 bases. The CDR3 length is 16 residues. Germline assignment: CDR1 MRHNA and CDR2 SNTAGT. The V gene lost 2 bases and the J gene lost 0 bases, with 11 bases spanning the gap.

This clone was found once. CDR3 amino acids: CASSMDSYEQYF. The CDR3 DNA reads TGTGCCAGCAGCATGGACAGCTACGAGCAGTACTTC. The chain recombines TRBV9 with TRBJ2-7; TRBD1 is a possible D gene (6 bases). CDR1 and CDR2 from the germline V gene are SGDLS and YYNGEE. CDR3 length: 12 residues. Deletions cut 4 bases from V and 3 bases from J, with 8 bases between. Supplemented by reference TRBV9 and TRBJ2-7, the full variable domain reads DSGVTQTPKHLITATGQRVTLRCSPRSGDLSVYWYQQSLDQGLQFLIQYYNGEERAKGNILERFSAQQFPDLHSELNLSSLELGDSALYFCASSMDSYEQYFGPGTRLTVT.

The chain carries TRBV18 and TRBJ2-4; D is perhaps TRBD2 (6 bases). The V gene lost 2 bases and the J gene lost 0 bases, with 17 bases spanning the gap. The CDR3 totals 18 residues. Germline lookup yields CDR1 KGHSH and CDR2 LQKENI. The CDR3 region has the DNA TGTGCCAGCTCACCAGACCCTAGCGAGGGCCTAGCCAAAAACATTCAGTACTTC. This gives the protein CASSPDPSEGLAKNIQYF.

A single count supports this clone. V is TRBV5-4 and J is TRBJ1-1; 7 bases map to TRBD1. Looked up from germline, CDR1 is SGHNT and CDR2 is YYREEE (reference sequence). J gave up 4 bases and V 4 bases, and 10 bases lay outside the gene matches. The CDR3 contains 15 residues. CDR3 protein: CASSLGQAQVTEAFF. For the CDR3, the DNA is TGTGCCAGCAGCCTTGGACAGGCCCAAGTCACTGAAGCTTTCTTT.

This clone was observed a handful of times. The CDR3 DNA reads TGTGCCAGCAGCCAACAGCCCGGGGTTGGGACTGAAGCTTTCTTT. As protein: CASSQQPGVGTEAFF. The V call is TRBV4-2, the J call TRBJ1-1; D is unresolved. CDR1 and CDR2 (germline): LGHNA, YNFKEQ. The CDR3 length is 15 residues. Trimming pared 2 bases from V and 5 bases from J, leaving 15 bases between.

The CDR3 reads CASSPGTGSNEKLFF. As DNA, the CDR3 is TGTGCCAGCAGCCCTGGGACAGGGAGTAATGAAAAACTGTTTTTT. The rearrangement links TRBV5-6 to TRBJ1-4, with TRBD1 identical over 9 bases. This CDR3 contains 15 residues. J gave up 4 bases and V 4 bases, and 5 bases lay outside the gene matches. Germline V lookup: CDR1 SGHDT, CDR2 YYEEEE.

The rearrangement joins TRBV12-3 or TRBV12-4 to TRBJ2-1, with D hard to call. CDR3 size: 11 residues. The V end lost 1 base, the J end lost 15 bases, and 10 bases lay between the germline ends. The CDR3 nucleotides are TGTGCCAGCAGTTTAGAACACGATCGGTTCTTC. This codes for CASSLEHDRFF.

This rearrangement joins TRBV19 to TRBJ2-7; TRBD1 matches 9 bases. CDR1 and CDR2 (germline): LNHDA, SQIVND (reference sequence). The CDR3 covers 15 residues. V lost 5 bases and J lost 2; bases outside the gene matches: 7. CDR3 in amino acids: CASSPSGTGTYEQYV. The CDR3 coding sequence is TGTGCCAGTAGTCCCTCCGGGACAGGGACCTACGAGCAGTACGTC.

The V gene is TRBV4-2, the J gene TRBJ2-2, with 10 positions matching TRBD2. The CDR3 covers 18 residues. V was pared by 0 bases and J by 3 bases, with 7 bases of the junction left unmatched. Germline-derived CDR1 and CDR2 are LGHNA and YNFKEQ. CDR3: CASSQDRLAGADTGELFF. The CDR3 DNA is TGTGCCAGCAGCCAAGATCGGCTAGCGGGGGCGGACACCGGGGAGCTGTTTTTT.

The rearrangement joins TRBV3-1 (or the pseudogene TRBV3-2) to TRBJ2-3; D might be TRBD2 (7 bases). Trimming took off 0 bases at V and 4 bases at J, with 14 bases between the two ends. Per the germline V gene, CDR1 is LGHDT and CDR2 is YNNKEL (reference sequence). The CDR3 has 16 residues. The CDR3 bases are TGTGCCAGCAGCCAAGAGTCGGGGGGCCTACCAGATACGCAGTATTTT. It is translated as CASSQESGGLPDTQYF.

In its sample, this clone was seen once. This chain uses TRBV5-6 with TRBJ2-3; 15 nucleotides line up with TRBD2. V shed 4 bases, J shed 2 bases, and the junction held 11 bases outside the gene matches. CDR1 SGHDT and CDR2 YYEEEE come from the germline V gene. CDR3 length: 19 amino acids. CDR3 nucleotides: TGTGCCAGCAGCGCCCTTGGGACTAGCGGGGGGACAATCACAGATACGCAGTATTTT. Translating it yields CASSALGTSGGTITDTQYF.

The chain links TRBV10-3 to TRBJ1-6, with TRBD1 matching over 9 bases. Germline V gives CDR1 ENHRY, CDR2 SYGVKD. The CDR3 is 14 residues long. The trim removed 5 bases at V and 8 bases at J, leaving 4 bases unmatched. CDR3 nucleotides: TGTGCCATCAGTCCGGGACAGGGTGATTCACCCCTCCACTTT. Amino acids: CAISPGQGDSPLHF.

The V gene is TRBV25-1, the J gene TRBJ2-7; D perhaps matches TRBD1 (6 bases). This CDR3 region has 13 residues. V lost 7 bases and J lost 0, with 10 bases in between. Per the germline V gene, CDR1 is MGHDK and CDR2 is SYGVNS. CDR3 coding DNA: TGTGCCAGCACCAGGGGTAGCTCCTACGAGCAGTACTTC. As protein: CASTRGSSYEQYF.